Listed below are T cell receptor beta chains from one sample, sequenced in a study of shared clonotypes between healthy human individuals. Generated by immunoSEQ multiplex PCR, the TCRdb table keeps only in-frame clones and is missing some. The sample lists around 2.1 million clones, under 95% occurring once. Sequenced material: naive CD8+ T cells from PBMCs. These TCRs come from a young man in good health. Some clones in this sample may be carry-over from other donors' samples. Each CDR3 is given with its conserved first and last residue. Fields, in order: J gene, clone size, D gene, V gene, CDR3 DNA, CDR3 protein. A D gene is named only where the DNA matches it firmly. Size tells how often a clone was seen (once, few, many) or the class of an expanded clone, and some rows leave it out.

j_gene: TRBJ2-3; abundance: -; d_gene: -; v_gene: TRBV28; CDR3nt: TGTGCCAGCAGCCTCGTGGGGAGCACAGATACGCAGTATTTT; CDR3aa: CASSLVGSTDTQYF
j_gene: TRBJ2-7; abundance: -; d_gene: -; v_gene: TRBV5-1; CDR3nt: TGCGCCAGCAGCACGCCCCGGAGGGACCCCTACGAGCAGTACTTC; CDR3aa: CASSTPRRDPYEQYF
j_gene: TRBJ1-1; abundance: -; d_gene: TRBD1; v_gene: TRBV6-6; CDR3nt: TGTGCCAGCAGTCCTCCGGGACAGGGTTTGGAAGCTTTCTTT; CDR3aa: CASSPPGQGLEAFF
j_gene: TRBJ2-6; abundance: once; d_gene: -; v_gene: TRBV7-8; CDR3nt: TGTGCCAGCAGCTTAGGTGGGGGTCAATCCGGGGCCAACGTCCTGACTTTC; CDR3aa: CASSLGGGQSGANVLTF
j_gene: TRBJ2-7; abundance: -; d_gene: -; v_gene: TRBV20-1; CDR3nt: TGCAGTGCCATCCCCGGCTACGAGCAGTACTTC; CDR3aa: CSAIPGYEQYF
j_gene: TRBJ2-7; abundance: -; d_gene: TRBD1; v_gene: TRBV28; CDR3nt: TGTGCCAGCAGCTCACCGGGACAGGGGTCCTACGAGCAGTACTTC; CDR3aa: CASSSPGQGSYEQYF
j_gene: TRBJ2-6; abundance: -; d_gene: -; v_gene: TRBV7-3; CDR3nt: TGTGCCAGCAGCTTAGTATCTGGGGCCAACGTCCTGACTTTC; CDR3aa: CASSLVSGANVLTF
j_gene: TRBJ2-7; abundance: -; d_gene: -; v_gene: TRBV29-1; CDR3nt: TGCAGCGTTGAACTCCCACTCTCCTACGAGCAGTGCTTC; CDR3aa: CSVELPLSYEQCF
j_gene: TRBJ2-7; abundance: -; d_gene: -; v_gene: TRBV4-3; CDR3nt: TGCGCCAGCAGCCAAGATCAGGTAGCGGAACCCTACGAGCAGTACTTC; CDR3aa: CASSQDQVAEPYEQYF
j_gene: TRBJ2-5; abundance: -; d_gene: TRBD2; v_gene: TRBV19; CDR3nt: TGTGCCAGTAGCCCCGGGACTAGTCGTCAAGAGACCCAGTACTTC; CDR3aa: CASSPGTSRQETQYF
j_gene: TRBJ1-1; abundance: few; d_gene: TRBD1; v_gene: TRBV27; CDR3nt: TGTGCCAGCAGTTGGACAGGGGCCACTGAAGCTTTCTTT; CDR3aa: CASSWTGATEAFF
j_gene: TRBJ1-2; abundance: -; d_gene: -; v_gene: TRBV28; CDR3nt: TGTGCCAGCAGTTTATACCTAGGGGATGGCTACACCTTC; CDR3aa: CASSLYLGDGYTF
j_gene: TRBJ2-7; abundance: -; d_gene: -; v_gene: TRBV27; CDR3nt: TGTGCCGTCAGTCCGGGTAGCTCCTACGAGCAGTACTTC; CDR3aa: CAVSPGSSYEQYF
j_gene: TRBJ1-4; abundance: -; d_gene: -; v_gene: TRBV11-2; CDR3nt: TGTGCCAGCAGCTTTGGTAATGAAAAACTGTTTTTT; CDR3aa: CASSFGNEKLFF
j_gene: TRBJ1-1; abundance: few; d_gene: TRBD1; v_gene: TRBV13; CDR3nt: TGTGCCAGCAGCTTTGGGACAGGGGGCACTGAAGCTTTCTTT; CDR3aa: CASSFGTGGTEAFF
j_gene: TRBJ2-7; abundance: -; d_gene: TRBD2; v_gene: TRBV27; CDR3nt: TGTGCCAGCAGTTTTCCCGGGACTAGGTTCTACGAGCAGTACTTC; CDR3aa: CASSFPGTRFYEQYF
j_gene: TRBJ1-4; abundance: few; d_gene: -; v_gene: TRBV10-2; CDR3nt: TGCGCCAGCAGCGGCACTGGCCGAAATGAAAAACTGTTTTTT; CDR3aa: CASSGTGRNEKLFF
j_gene: TRBJ1-1; abundance: -; d_gene: TRBD1; v_gene: TRBV5-1; CDR3nt: TGCGCCAGCAGCTCCACAGGGGACAACACTGAAGCTTTCTTT; CDR3aa: CASSSTGDNTEAFF
j_gene: TRBJ1-1; abundance: -; d_gene: -; v_gene: TRBV7-9; CDR3nt: TGTGCCAGCAGCCGACAGCTCCATGAAGCTTTCTTT; CDR3aa: CASSRQLHEAFF
j_gene: TRBJ2-2; abundance: -; d_gene: -; v_gene: TRBV2; CDR3nt: TGTGCCAGCAGTGGACGCCTATGGCGGGATGGCCCGACCGGGGAGCTGTTTTTT; CDR3aa: CASSGRLWRDGPTGELFF
j_gene: TRBJ1-4; abundance: -; d_gene: TRBD1; v_gene: TRBV25-1; CDR3nt: TGTGCCAGGCCGGGACAGGGGCGAAAAAAACTGTTTTTT; CDR3aa: CARPGQGRKKLFF
j_gene: TRBJ2-7; abundance: -; d_gene: TRBD2; v_gene: TRBV27; CDR3nt: TGTGCCAGCAGTTTATCAGCGGGACCTTTTTCAGACGAGCAGTACTTC; CDR3aa: CASSLSAGPFSDEQYF
j_gene: TRBJ1-1; abundance: -; d_gene: -; v_gene: TRBV19; CDR3nt: TGTGCCAGTACCCTGAACATGAACACTGAAGCTTTCTTT; CDR3aa: CASTLNMNTEAFF
j_gene: TRBJ2-1; abundance: -; d_gene: TRBD1; v_gene: TRBV27; CDR3nt: TGTGCCAGCAGTCTCGGGACAGGGGGCTTGGATGAGCAGTTCTTC; CDR3aa: CASSLGTGGLDEQFF
j_gene: TRBJ2-3; abundance: -; d_gene: -; v_gene: TRBV5-6; CDR3nt: TGTGCCAGCAGCTTTGGGCAGACCACAGATACGCAGTATTTT; CDR3aa: CASSFGQTTDTQYF
j_gene: TRBJ1-2; abundance: -; d_gene: TRBD1; v_gene: TRBV28; CDR3nt: TGTGCCAGCAGTCCCCACAGGGGGCCGCCCTATGGCTACACCTTC; CDR3aa: CASSPHRGPPYGYTF
j_gene: TRBJ2-4; abundance: -; d_gene: -; v_gene: TRBV7-2; CDR3nt: TGTGCCAGCAGCTCCCTAGGAGTAGGGGGAGCCAAAAACATTCAGTACTTC; CDR3aa: CASSSLGVGGAKNIQYF
j_gene: TRBJ2-1; abundance: -; d_gene: TRBD1; v_gene: TRBV6-5; CDR3nt: TGTGCCAGCAGTTATTCAGGGGGCTTCAACAATGAGCAGTTCTTC; CDR3aa: CASSYSGGFNNEQFF
j_gene: TRBJ2-3; abundance: -; d_gene: -; v_gene: TRBV28; CDR3nt: TGTGCCAGCAGTCATAGGAGATCTCGTCCGGAAGATACGCAGTATTTT; CDR3aa: CASSHRRSRPEDTQYF
j_gene: TRBJ2-5; abundance: -; d_gene: -; v_gene: TRBV27; CDR3nt: TGTGCCAGCAGTTCGGTGGGACCCCACTCTTGGGAGACCCAGTACTTC; CDR3aa: CASSSVGPHSWETQYF
j_gene: TRBJ2-2; abundance: once; d_gene: TRBD2; v_gene: TRBV10-2; CDR3nt: TGCGCCAGCAGTGAGCTGGGTTCGGGACTAGCGGGAGGGCCCAGCACCGGGGAGCTGTTTTTT; CDR3aa: CASSELGSGLAGGPSTGELFF
j_gene: TRBJ1-2; abundance: -; d_gene: -; v_gene: TRBV9; CDR3nt: TGTGCCAGCAGCGACCGGACAGACCTGAACTATGGCTACACCTTC; CDR3aa: CASSDRTDLNYGYTF
j_gene: TRBJ2-2; abundance: -; d_gene: TRBD2; v_gene: TRBV11-2; CDR3nt: TGTGCCAGCAGCTCTTCACATTTTTTTCAGCGGGAGAACACCGGGGAGCTGTTTTTT; CDR3aa: CASSSSHFFQRENTGELFF
j_gene: TRBJ2-1; abundance: few; d_gene: -; v_gene: TRBV28; CDR3nt: TGTGCCAGCAGAAGCTCCTACAATGAGCAGTTCTTC; CDR3aa: CASRSSYNEQFF
j_gene: TRBJ1-1; abundance: -; d_gene: -; v_gene: TRBV5-8; CDR3nt: TGTGCCCACAGCCTACCGGAGGGGTTGAACACTGAAGCTTTCTTT; CDR3aa: CAHSLPEGLNTEAFF
j_gene: TRBJ2-2; abundance: -; d_gene: -; v_gene: TRBV4-3; CDR3nt: TGCGCCAGCAGCCAAGATGGGTGGGGGCTGAGCACCGGGGAGCTGTTTTTT; CDR3aa: CASSQDGWGLSTGELFF
j_gene: TRBJ2-7; abundance: -; d_gene: TRBD1; v_gene: TRBV27; CDR3nt: TGTGCCAGCAGTTTTGGACAGGAGAATTACGAGCAGTACTTC; CDR3aa: CASSFGQENYEQYF
j_gene: TRBJ2-1; abundance: -; d_gene: TRBD2; v_gene: TRBV14; CDR3nt: TGTGCCAGCAGCCAAGTTGGGACTATCTACAATGAGCAGTTCTTC; CDR3aa: CASSQVGTIYNEQFF
j_gene: TRBJ1-1; abundance: once; d_gene: -; v_gene: TRBV4-1; CDR3nt: TGCGCCAGCAGCCAAGCGAATTACCCCATGAACACTGAAGCTTTCTTT; CDR3aa: CASSQANYPMNTEAFF
j_gene: TRBJ1-1; abundance: -; d_gene: -; v_gene: TRBV5-1; CDR3nt: TGCGCCAGCAGCCATTGGGAGACGAACACTGAAGCTTTCTTT; CDR3aa: CASSHWETNTEAFF
j_gene: TRBJ2-1; abundance: -; d_gene: TRBD1; v_gene: TRBV28; CDR3nt: TGTGCCAGCAGTCCGCTCCCCGGACAGGGGCTGAATGAGCAGTTCTTC; CDR3aa: CASSPLPGQGLNEQFF
j_gene: TRBJ2-3; abundance: -; d_gene: TRBD1; v_gene: TRBV28; CDR3nt: TGTGCCAGCAGGGCCCGACAGGGATACACAGATACGCAGTATTTT; CDR3aa: CASRARQGYTDTQYF
j_gene: TRBJ2-1; abundance: -; d_gene: -; v_gene: TRBV7-3; CDR3nt: TGTGCCAGCAGCCCCCTAGCCGCCGGCTCCTACAATGAGCAGTTCTTC; CDR3aa: CASSPLAAGSYNEQFF
j_gene: TRBJ1-5; abundance: -; d_gene: TRBD1; v_gene: TRBV28; CDR3nt: TGTGCCAGCGGACAGGGGGTTAACAATCAGCCCCAGCATTTT; CDR3aa: CASGQGVNNQPQHF
j_gene: TRBJ2-5; abundance: -; d_gene: TRBD2; v_gene: TRBV28; CDR3nt: TGTGCCAGCAGTTCTCTAGCGGGTTCCCAAGAGACCCAGTACTTC; CDR3aa: CASSSLAGSQETQYF
j_gene: TRBJ1-1; abundance: -; d_gene: TRBD1; v_gene: TRBV19; CDR3nt: TGTGCCAGTAGTCTCCGGGACAGGGTTAACACTGAAGCTTTCTTT; CDR3aa: CASSLRDRVNTEAFF
j_gene: TRBJ2-1; abundance: -; d_gene: TRBD2; v_gene: TRBV11-2; CDR3nt: TGTGCCAGCAGCCGAGACGGGACTAGTGTTTATGAGCAGTTCTTC; CDR3aa: CASSRDGTSVYEQFF
j_gene: TRBJ2-7; abundance: once; d_gene: -; v_gene: TRBV6-5; CDR3nt: TGTGCCAGCAGTTACGAGTATAACTACGAGCAGTACTTC; CDR3aa: CASSYEYNYEQYF
j_gene: TRBJ1-2; abundance: -; d_gene: -; v_gene: TRBV7-9; CDR3nt: TGTGCCAGCAGCCCCACCGGGTTCGGCTCCTATGGCTACACCTTC; CDR3aa: CASSPTGFGSYGYTF
j_gene: TRBJ2-7; abundance: -; d_gene: -; v_gene: TRBV19; CDR3nt: TGTGCCAGTAGTATTCGAGACTCGGCGGGCTACGAGCAGTACTTC; CDR3aa: CASSIRDSAGYEQYF
j_gene: TRBJ1-1; abundance: -; d_gene: -; v_gene: TRBV21-1; CDR3nt: TGTGCCAGCAGCAAAACAGGGGCTGACACTGAAGCTTTCTTT; CDR3aa: CASSKTGADTEAFF
j_gene: TRBJ2-3; abundance: -; d_gene: -; v_gene: TRBV6-6; CDR3nt: TGTGCCAGCAGTTACGGGAGCACAGATACGCAGTATTTT; CDR3aa: CASSYGSTDTQYF
j_gene: TRBJ2-1; abundance: once; d_gene: -; v_gene: TRBV18; CDR3nt: TGTGCCAGCTCACCATCGGGGAGCGCCTACAATGAGCAGTTCTTC; CDR3aa: CASSPSGSAYNEQFF
j_gene: TRBJ1-1; abundance: -; d_gene: -; v_gene: TRBV10-3; CDR3nt: TGTGCCATCAGGACAGCTAACACTGAAGCTTTCTTT; CDR3aa: CAIRTANTEAFF